In its sample, the clone carrying this TCR beta chain was seen a few times. The sample belongs to a study of naive CD8 T cells in extremely preterm neonates. Clones were read by immunoSEQ multiplex PCR, and TCRdb kept only the in-frame ones, dropping some. This sample has around 7,000 clones, with around 98% found just once. With 5 bases removed from V and 2 bases from J, the gap between germline ends came to 15 bases. This CDR3 spans 15 amino acids. Germline assignment: CDR1 SGHNT and CDR2 YYREEE (reference sequence). V usage is TRBV5-4 and J usage is TRBJ2-3, with D tentatively TRBD2 (6 bases). Sequenced input: naive CD8+ T cells from blood. This clonotype was obtained from a human donor in good health. The CDR3 nucleotides are TGTGCCAGCAGTCCGCTGGGCGGGGCCACAGATACGCAGTATTTT. It specifies CASSPLGGATDTQYF.